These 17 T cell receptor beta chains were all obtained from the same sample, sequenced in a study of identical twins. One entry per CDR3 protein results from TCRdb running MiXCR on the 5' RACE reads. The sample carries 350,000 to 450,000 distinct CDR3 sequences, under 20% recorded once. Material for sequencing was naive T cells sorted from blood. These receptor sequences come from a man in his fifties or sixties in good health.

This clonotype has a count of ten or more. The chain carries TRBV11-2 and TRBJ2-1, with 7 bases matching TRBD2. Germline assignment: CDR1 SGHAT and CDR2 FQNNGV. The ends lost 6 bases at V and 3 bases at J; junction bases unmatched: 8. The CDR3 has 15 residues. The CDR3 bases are TGTGCCAGCAGATACTCCGGGACTATCTACAATGAGCAGTTCTTC. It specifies CASRYSGTIYNEQFF.

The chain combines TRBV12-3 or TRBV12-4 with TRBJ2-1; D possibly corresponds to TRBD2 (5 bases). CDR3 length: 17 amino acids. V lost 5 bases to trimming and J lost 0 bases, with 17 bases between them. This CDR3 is CASSVPRHGGSYNEQFF. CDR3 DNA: TGTGCCAGCAGTGTGCCCCGGCATGGAGGCTCCTACAATGAGCAGTTCTTC.

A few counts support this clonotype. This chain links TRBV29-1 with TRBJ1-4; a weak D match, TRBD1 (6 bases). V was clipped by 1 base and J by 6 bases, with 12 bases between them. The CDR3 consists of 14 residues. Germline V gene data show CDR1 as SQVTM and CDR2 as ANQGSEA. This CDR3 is CSVEVAGVYEKLFF. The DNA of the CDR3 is TGCAGCGTTGAAGTGGCAGGGGTGTATGAAAAACTGTTTTTT.

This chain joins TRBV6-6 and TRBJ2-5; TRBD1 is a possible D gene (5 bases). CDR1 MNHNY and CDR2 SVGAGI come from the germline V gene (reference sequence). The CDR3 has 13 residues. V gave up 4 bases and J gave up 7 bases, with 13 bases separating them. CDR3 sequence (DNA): TGTGCCAGCAGTTTTACAGATGGGGCGACCCAGTACTTC. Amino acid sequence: CASSFTDGATQYF.

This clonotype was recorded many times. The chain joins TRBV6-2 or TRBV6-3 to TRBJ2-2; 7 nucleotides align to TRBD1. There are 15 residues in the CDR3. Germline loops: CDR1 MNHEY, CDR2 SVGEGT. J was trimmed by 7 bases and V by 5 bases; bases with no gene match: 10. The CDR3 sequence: CASSRPGQWGGELFF. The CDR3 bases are TGTGCCAGCAGTCGTCCGGGACAGTGGGGCGGGGAGCTGTTTTTT.

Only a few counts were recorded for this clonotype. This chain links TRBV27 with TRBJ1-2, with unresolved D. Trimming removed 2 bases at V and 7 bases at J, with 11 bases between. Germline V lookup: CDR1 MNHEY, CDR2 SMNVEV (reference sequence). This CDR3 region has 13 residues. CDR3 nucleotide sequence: TGTGCCAGCAGTTTAACGGGGAGGGCTGGCTACACCTTC. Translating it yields CASSLTGRAGYTF.

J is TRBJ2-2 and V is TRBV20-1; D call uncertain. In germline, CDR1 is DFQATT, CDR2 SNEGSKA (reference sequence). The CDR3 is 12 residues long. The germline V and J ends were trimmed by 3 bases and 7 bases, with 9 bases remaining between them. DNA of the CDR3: TGCAGTGCTAGGAAGCATGGCGGGGAGCTGTTTTTT. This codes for CSARKHGGELFF.

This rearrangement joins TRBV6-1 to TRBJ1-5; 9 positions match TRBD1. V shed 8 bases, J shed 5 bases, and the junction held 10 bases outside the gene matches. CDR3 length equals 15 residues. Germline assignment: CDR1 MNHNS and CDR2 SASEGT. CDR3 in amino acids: CASRGTGFDDQPQHF. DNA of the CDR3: TGTGCCAGCCGTGGGACAGGGTTTGATGATCAGCCCCAGCATTTT.

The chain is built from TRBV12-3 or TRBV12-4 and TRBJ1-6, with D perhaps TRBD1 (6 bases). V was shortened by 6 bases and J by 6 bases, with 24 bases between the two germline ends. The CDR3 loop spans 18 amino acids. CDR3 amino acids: CASSRFRGTGARNSPLHF. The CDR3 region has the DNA TGTGCCAGCAGCCGCTTTCGGGGTACGGGGGCGCGTAATTCACCCCTCCACTTT.

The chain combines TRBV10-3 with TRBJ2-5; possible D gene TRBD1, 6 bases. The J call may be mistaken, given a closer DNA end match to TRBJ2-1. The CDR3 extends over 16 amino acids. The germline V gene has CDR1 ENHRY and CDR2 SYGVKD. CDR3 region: CAISLTTGLKGETQFF. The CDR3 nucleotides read TGTGCCATCAGTCTGACTACAGGGCTTAAGGGAGAGACCCAGTTCTTC.

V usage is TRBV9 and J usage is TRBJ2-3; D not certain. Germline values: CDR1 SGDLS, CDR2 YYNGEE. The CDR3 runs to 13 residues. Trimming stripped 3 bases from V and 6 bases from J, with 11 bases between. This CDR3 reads CASSESTGDTQYF. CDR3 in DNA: TGTGCCAGCAGCGAATCTACTGGGGATACGCAGTATTTT.

CDR3 residues: CASSRLGSGRNNEQYF. The CDR3 DNA reads TGTGCCAGCAGCCGTCTTGGGAGCGGGAGAAACAACGAGCAGTACTTC. The chain links TRBV11-1 to TRBJ2-7; the match to TRBD2 covers 8 bases. This CDR3 comprises 16 residues. The germline V gene has CDR1 SGHAT and CDR2 FQDESV (reference sequence). V gave up 5 bases and J gave up 5 bases; unmatched junction bases: 14.

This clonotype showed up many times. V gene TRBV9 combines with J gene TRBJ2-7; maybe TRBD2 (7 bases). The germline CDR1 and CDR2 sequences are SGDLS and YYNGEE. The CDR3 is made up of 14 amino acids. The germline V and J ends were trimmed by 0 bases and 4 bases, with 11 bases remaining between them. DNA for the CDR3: TGTGCCAGCAGCGTAGGCGGGGGCCCTTACGAGCAGTACTTC. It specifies CASSVGGGPYEQYF.

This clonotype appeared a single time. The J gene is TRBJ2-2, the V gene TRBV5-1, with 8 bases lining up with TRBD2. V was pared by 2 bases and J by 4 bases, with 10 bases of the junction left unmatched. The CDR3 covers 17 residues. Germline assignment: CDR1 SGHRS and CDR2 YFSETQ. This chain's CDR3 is CASSFKPGLGATGELFF. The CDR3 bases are TGCGCCAGCAGCTTTAAGCCGGGACTAGGGGCCACCGGGGAGCTGTTTTTT.

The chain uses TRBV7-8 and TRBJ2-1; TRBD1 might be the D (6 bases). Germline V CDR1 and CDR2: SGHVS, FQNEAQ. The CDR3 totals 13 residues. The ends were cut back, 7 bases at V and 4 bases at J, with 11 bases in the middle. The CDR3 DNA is TGTGCCAGCACCCTTGACAGGTACAATGAGCAGTTCTTC. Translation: CASTLDRYNEQFF.

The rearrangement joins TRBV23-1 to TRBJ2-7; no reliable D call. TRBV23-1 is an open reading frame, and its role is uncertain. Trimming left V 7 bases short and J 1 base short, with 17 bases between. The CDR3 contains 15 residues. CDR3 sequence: CASKVKGGESYEQYF. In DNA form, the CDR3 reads TGCGCCAGCAAAGTAAAAGGTGGAGAATCCTACGAGCAGTACTTC.

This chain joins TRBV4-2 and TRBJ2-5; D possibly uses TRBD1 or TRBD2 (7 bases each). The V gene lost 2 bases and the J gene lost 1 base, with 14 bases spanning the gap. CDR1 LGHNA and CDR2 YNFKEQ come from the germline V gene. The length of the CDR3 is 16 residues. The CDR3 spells CASSQSGGASQETQYF. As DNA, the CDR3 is TGTGCCAGCAGCCAATCAGGGGGGGCCTCCCAAGAGACCCAGTACTTC.